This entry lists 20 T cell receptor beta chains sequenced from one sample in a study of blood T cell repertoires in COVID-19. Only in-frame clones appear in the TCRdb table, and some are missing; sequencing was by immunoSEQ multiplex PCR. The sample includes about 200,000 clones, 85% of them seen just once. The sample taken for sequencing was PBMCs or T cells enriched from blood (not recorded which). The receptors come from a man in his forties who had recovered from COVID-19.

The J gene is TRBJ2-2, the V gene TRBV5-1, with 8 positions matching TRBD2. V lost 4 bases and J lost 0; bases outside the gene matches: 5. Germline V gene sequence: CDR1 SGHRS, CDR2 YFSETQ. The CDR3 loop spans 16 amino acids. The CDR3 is CASSTSSGSNTGELFF. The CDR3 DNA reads TGCGCCAGCAGCACTTCTAGCGGGTCGAACACCGGGGAGCTGTTTTTT.

Here the CDR3 reads CAWSVSEGLGEQYF. CDR3 nucleotide sequence: TGTGCCTGGAGTGTCTCGGAGGGCCTGGGCGAGCAGTACTTC. This chain uses TRBV30 with TRBJ2-7, with D perhaps TRBD2 (6 bases). This CDR3 spans 14 amino acids. Trimming took off 0 bases at V and 6 bases at J, with 15 bases between the two ends. Germline V gene data show CDR1 as GTSNPN and CDR2 as SVGIG (reference sequence).

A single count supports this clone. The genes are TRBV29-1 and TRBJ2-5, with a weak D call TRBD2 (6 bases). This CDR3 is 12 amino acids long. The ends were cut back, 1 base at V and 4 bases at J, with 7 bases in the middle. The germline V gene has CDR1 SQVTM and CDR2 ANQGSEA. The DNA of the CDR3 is TGCAGCGTTGAAGGGGGAGGAGAGACCCAGTACTTC. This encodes CSVEGGGETQYF.

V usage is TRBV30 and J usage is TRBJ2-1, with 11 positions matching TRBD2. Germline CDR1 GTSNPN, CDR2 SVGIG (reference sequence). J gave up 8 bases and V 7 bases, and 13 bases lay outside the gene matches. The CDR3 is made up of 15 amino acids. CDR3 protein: CASQSSGRVIDEQFF. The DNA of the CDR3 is TGTGCCTCCCAGAGTAGCGGGAGGGTAATCGATGAGCAGTTCTTC.

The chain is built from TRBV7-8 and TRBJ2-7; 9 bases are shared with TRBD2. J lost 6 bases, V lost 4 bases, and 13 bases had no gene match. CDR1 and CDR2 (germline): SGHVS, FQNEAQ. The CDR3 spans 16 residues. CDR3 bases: TGTGCCAGCAGCTCCCGGTTTGCGGGAGGGCCTGGCGAGCAGTACTTC. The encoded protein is CASSSRFAGGPGEQYF. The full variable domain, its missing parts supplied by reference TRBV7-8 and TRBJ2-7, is GAGVSQSPRYKVAKRGQDVALRCDPISGHVSLFWYQQALGQGPEFLTYFQNEAQLDKSGLPSDRFFAERPEGSVSTLKIQRTQQEDSAVYLCASSSRFAGGPGEQYFGPGTRLTVT.

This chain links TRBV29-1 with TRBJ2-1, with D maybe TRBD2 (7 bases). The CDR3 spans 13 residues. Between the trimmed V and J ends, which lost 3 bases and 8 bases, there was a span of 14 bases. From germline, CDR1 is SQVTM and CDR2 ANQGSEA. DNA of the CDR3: TGCAGCGTTGAGAAAAGGGGGGGCGATGAGCAGTTCTTC. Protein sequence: CSVEKRGGDEQFF.

The CDR3: CASSQDGRGYSPLHF. CDR3 DNA: TGCGCCAGCAGCCAAGATGGGCGAGGGTATTCACCCCTCCACTTT. The V call is TRBV4-3, the J call TRBJ1-6; D uncertain. The ends were cut back, 0 bases at V and 8 bases at J, with 11 bases in the middle. The CDR3 contains 15 residues. From germline, CDR1 is LGHNA and CDR2 YSLEER.

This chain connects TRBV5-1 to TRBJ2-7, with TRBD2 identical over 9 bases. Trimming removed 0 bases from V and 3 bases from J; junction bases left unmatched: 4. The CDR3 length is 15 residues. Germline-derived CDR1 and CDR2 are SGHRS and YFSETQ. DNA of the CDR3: TGCGCCAGCAGCTTGGTTAGCGGGGGAGACTACGAGCAGTACTTC. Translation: CASSLVSGGDYEQYF. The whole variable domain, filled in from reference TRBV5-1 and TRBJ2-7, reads KAGVTQTPRYLIKTRGQQVTLSCSPISGHRSVSWYQQTPGQGLQFLFEYFSETQRNKGNFPGRFSGRQFSNSRSEMNVSTLELGDSALYLCASSLVSGGDYEQYFGPGTRLTVT.

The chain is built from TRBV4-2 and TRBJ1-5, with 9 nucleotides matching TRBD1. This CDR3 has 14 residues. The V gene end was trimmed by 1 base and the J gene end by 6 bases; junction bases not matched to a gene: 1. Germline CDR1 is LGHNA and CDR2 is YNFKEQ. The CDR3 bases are TGTGCCAGCAGCCAAGGACAGGGGGTTCAGCCCCAGCATTTT. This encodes CASSQGQGVQPQHF.

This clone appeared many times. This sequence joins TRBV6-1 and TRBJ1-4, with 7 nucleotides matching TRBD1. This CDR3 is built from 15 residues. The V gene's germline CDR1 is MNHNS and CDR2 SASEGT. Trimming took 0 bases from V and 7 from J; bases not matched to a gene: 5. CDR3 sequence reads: CASSEADRIGEKLFF. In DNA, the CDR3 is TGTGCCAGCAGTGAAGCGGACAGGATTGGTGAAAAACTGTTTTTT.

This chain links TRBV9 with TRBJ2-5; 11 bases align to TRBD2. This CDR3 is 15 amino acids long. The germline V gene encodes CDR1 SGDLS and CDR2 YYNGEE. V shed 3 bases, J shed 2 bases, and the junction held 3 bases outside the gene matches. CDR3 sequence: CASSEGLAVQETQYF. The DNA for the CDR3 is TGTGCCAGCAGCGAGGGACTAGCGGTTCAAGAGACCCAGTACTTC.

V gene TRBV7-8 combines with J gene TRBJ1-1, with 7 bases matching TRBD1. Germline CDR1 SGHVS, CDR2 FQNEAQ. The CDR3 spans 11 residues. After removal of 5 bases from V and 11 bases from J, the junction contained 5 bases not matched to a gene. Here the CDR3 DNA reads TGTGCCAGCAGCCGCGACAGGGAGGCTTTCTTT. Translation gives CASSRDREAFF.

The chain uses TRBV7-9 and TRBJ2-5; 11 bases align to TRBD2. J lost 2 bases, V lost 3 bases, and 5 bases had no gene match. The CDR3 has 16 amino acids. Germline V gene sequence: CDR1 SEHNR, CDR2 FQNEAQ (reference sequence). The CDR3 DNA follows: TGTGCCAGCAGCTTTCCGGGACTAGCGGCGCAAGAGACCCAGTACTTC. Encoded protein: CASSFPGLAAQETQYF.

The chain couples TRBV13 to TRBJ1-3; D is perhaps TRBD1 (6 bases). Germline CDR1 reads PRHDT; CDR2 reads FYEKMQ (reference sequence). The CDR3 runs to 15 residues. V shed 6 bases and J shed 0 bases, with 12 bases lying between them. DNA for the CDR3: TGTGCCAGCAGTCTTGACAGGAACTCTGGAAACACCATATATTTT. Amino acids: CASSLDRNSGNTIYF.

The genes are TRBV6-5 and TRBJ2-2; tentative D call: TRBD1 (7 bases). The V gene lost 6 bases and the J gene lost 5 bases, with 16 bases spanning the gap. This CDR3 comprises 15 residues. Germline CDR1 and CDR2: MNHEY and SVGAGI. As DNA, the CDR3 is TGTGCCAGCAGCGTGCGGGACAGCCGAACCGGGGAGCTGTTTTTT. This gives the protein CASSVRDSRTGELFF.

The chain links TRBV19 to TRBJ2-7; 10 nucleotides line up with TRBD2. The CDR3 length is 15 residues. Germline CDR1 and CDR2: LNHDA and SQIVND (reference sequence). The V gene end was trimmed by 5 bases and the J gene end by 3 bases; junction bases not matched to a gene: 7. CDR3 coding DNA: TGTGCCAGTAGTGTCGTCCTAGCGGGAGACTACGAGCAGTACTTC. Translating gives CASSVVLAGDYEQYF.

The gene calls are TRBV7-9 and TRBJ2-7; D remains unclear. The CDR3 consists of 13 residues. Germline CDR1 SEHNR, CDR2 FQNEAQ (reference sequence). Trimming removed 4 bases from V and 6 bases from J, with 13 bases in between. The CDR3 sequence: CASSSDSSFEQYF. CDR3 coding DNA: TGTGCCAGCAGCTCCGACTCGTCTTTCGAGCAGTACTTC.

CDR3 sequence reads: CASSLGTGGVNQPQHF. The CDR3 DNA sequence: TGTGCCAGCAGCCTCGGGACAGGGGGCGTCAATCAGCCCCAGCATTTT. This sequence joins TRBV7-8 and TRBJ1-5; the match to TRBD1 covers 12 bases. The J segment lost 3 bases and the V segment lost 5 bases, leaving 5 bases of the junction unmatched. Germline V gene sequence: CDR1 SGHVS, CDR2 FQNEAQ. The CDR3 is 16 residues long.

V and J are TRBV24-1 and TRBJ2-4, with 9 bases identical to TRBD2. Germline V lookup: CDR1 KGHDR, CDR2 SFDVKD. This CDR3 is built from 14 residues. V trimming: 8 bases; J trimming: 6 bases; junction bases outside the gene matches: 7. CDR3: CATIQVSGRNIQYF. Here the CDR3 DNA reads TGTGCCACCATCCAAGTTAGCGGGAGAAACATTCAGTACTTC.

The CDR3 loop is CASSLEGTTGYNEQFF. CDR3 bases: TGTGCCAGCAGCTTAGAAGGGACTACGGGTTACAATGAGCAGTTCTTC. The chain links TRBV11-3 to TRBJ2-1; 7 bases agree with TRBD2. V shed 0 bases and J 4 bases; nucleotides not matched to a gene: 6. Germline V CDR1 and CDR2: SGHNT, YENEEA. The CDR3 covers 16 residues.